Following are 18 T cell receptor beta chains from one sample sequenced in a study of Graves' ophthalmopathy and Graves' hyperthyroidism. Using RNA transcripts, the TCR beta CDR3 regions were amplified. An initial RT-PCR round employing HTBI primers preceded a second-round multiplex PCR. TCRdb analysed the multiplex PCR reads with MiXCR anew, one entry per CDR3 protein. The sample lists tens of thousands of distinct CDR3 sequences; less than 55% were seen once. Material: peripheral blood. The receptors here all came from an adult woman with Graves' ophthalmopathy.

This clonotype was recorded many times. The chain joins TRBV11-2 to TRBJ1-5; weak D call: TRBD1 (5 bases). Per germline, CDR1 SGHAT and CDR2 FQNNGV. V was trimmed by 5 bases and J by 9 bases, leaving 23 bases between them. The CDR3 spans 16 residues. CDR3 amino acids: CASSDPREGLLSPQHF. The DNA for the CDR3 is TGTGCCAGCAGCGACCCCAGGGAGGGTCTCCTATCGCCCCAGCATTTT.

Ten or more counts support this clonotype. J is TRBJ2-1 and V is TRBV4-2; TRBD2 matches 11 bases. With 0 bases clipped from V and 7 bases from J, the junction kept 5 bases outside the gene matches. The CDR3 has 16 amino acids. Germline V gene lookup returns CDR1 LGHNA and CDR2 YNFKEQ. CDR3 residues: CASSQDSGRASNEQFF. For the CDR3, the DNA is TGTGCCAGCAGCCAAGATAGCGGGAGGGCCTCGAATGAGCAGTTCTTC.

This clonotype was detected ten times or more. The chain has TRBV5-5 and TRBJ2-5; TRBD2 might be the D (6 bases). Germline loops: CDR1 SGHKS, CDR2 YYEKEE (reference sequence). The CDR3 loop spans 14 amino acids. V lost 0 bases and J 5 bases, leaving 11 bases between the germline ends. CDR3 amino acids: CASSLVGSGETQYF. The CDR3 bases are TGTGCCAGCAGCTTGGTCGGGAGCGGGGAGACCCAGTACTTC.

V and J are TRBV24-1 and TRBJ2-1; D may be TRBD1 or TRBD2 (6 bases each). Germline CDR1 and CDR2: KGHDR and SFDVKD. The CDR3 covers 12 residues. The V end was cut by 12 bases, the J end by 4 bases, with 12 bases between. The CDR3 reads CARLGGYNEQFF. CDR3 in DNA: TGTGCCCGACTAGGGGGGTACAATGAGCAGTTCTTC.

This clonotype was seen repeatedly, ten times or more. A much bigger clone sits one base away, suggesting this may be a read error. V usage is TRBV9 and J usage is TRBJ2-7, with D maybe TRBD1 (5 bases). CDR1 and CDR2 from the germline V gene are SGDLS and YYNGEE. The CDR3 totals 13 residues. Trimming took off 3 bases at V and 6 bases at J, with 13 bases between the two ends. The CDR3 region has the DNA TGTGCCAGCAGCGGCGGCAGGGCCTTCGAGCAGTACTTC. Translating it yields CASSGGRAFEQYF. The full variable domain, with the rest looked up from reference TRBV9 and TRBJ2-7, is DSGVTQTPKHLITATGQRVTLRCSPRSGDLSVYWYQQSLDQGLQFLIQYYNGEERAKGNILERFSAQQFPDLHSELNLSSLELGDSALYFCASSGGRAFEQYFGPGTRLTVT.

The chain is built from TRBV12-3 or TRBV12-4 and TRBJ2-7; 7 nucleotides match TRBD1. The CDR3 extends over 14 amino acids. Trimming removed 2 bases from V and 1 base from J; junction bases left unmatched: 2. The CDR3 sequence: CASSLQGESYEQYF. The CDR3 nucleotides read TGTGCCAGCAGTTTACAGGGGGAATCCTACGAGCAGTACTTC.

This chain uses TRBV25-1 with TRBJ2-7; 14 nucleotides match TRBD2. In germline, CDR1 is MGHDK, CDR2 SYGVNS. This CDR3 has 17 residues. Trimming cost V 4 bases and J 3 bases; bases outside gene matches: 8. The CDR3 is CASSVDTGTSGSYEQYF. In DNA, the CDR3 is TGTGCCAGCAGTGTCGACACCGGGACTAGCGGGAGCTACGAGCAGTACTTC.

This clonotype appeared a few times. J is TRBJ1-5 and V is TRBV30, with 8 bases identical to TRBD1. In germline, CDR1 is GTSNPN, CDR2 SVGIG (reference sequence). The CDR3 has 15 residues. V lost 3 bases, J lost 3 bases, and 7 bases stayed unmatched. The CDR3 DNA is TGTGCCTGGAGCTCGACAGGGGTAAACAATCAGCCCCAGCATTTT. This translates into CAWSSTGVNNQPQHF.

As concerns this clonotype: The conserved phenylalanine or tryptophan is not found at the CDR3 terminus, so this likely reflects a read error. The chain is built from TRBV7-2 and TRBJ2-7, with TRBD1 matching over 10 bases. Germline CDR1 reads SGHTA; CDR2 reads FQGNSA. This CDR3 region has 14 residues. With 6 bases clipped from V and 4 bases from J, the junction kept 6 bases outside the gene matches. CDR3 sequence: CASSFGQGGYEQYL. The DNA of the CDR3 is TGTGCCAGCAGTTTTGGACAGGGGGGGTACGAGCAGTACCTC.

CDR3 bases: TGTGCCAGCAGTTTAGGACTGCCCCCCAATGAAAAACTGTTTTTT. Protein: CASSLGLPPNEKLFF. The V gene is TRBV12-3 or TRBV12-4, the J gene TRBJ1-4; D remains unclear. The CDR3 is 15 amino acids. Trimming left V 1 base short and J 5 bases short, with 11 bases between.

This clonotype has just one count. The rearrangement links TRBV3-1 to TRBJ1-3, with a tentative D call TRBD1 (5 bases). The CDR3 runs to 19 residues. V lost 4 bases to trimming and J lost 0 bases, with 22 bases between them. The germline V gene has CDR1 LGHDT and CDR2 YNNKEL (reference sequence). The CDR3 DNA reads TGTGCCAGCAGCCCCCCCAGGGCCTATGGGTCAGCCTCTGGAAACACCATATATTTT. Amino acid sequence: CASSPPRAYGSASGNTIYF. The entire variable domain, with the rest obtained from reference TRBV3-1 and TRBJ1-3, is as follows: DTAVSQTPKYLVTQMGNDKSIKCEQNLGHDTMYWYKQDSKKFLKIMFSYNNKELIINETVPNRFSPKSPDKAHLNLHINSLELGDSAVYFCASSPPRAYGSASGNTIYFGEGSWLTVV.

By its share, this clonotype is medium-sized. The V gene is TRBV2, the J gene TRBJ1-6; D uncertain. The CDR3 spans 14 residues. Germline CDR1 is SNHLY and CDR2 is FYNNEI. Trimming shortened V by 4 bases and J by 9 bases, and 13 bases separated the two germline ends. The CDR3 region has the DNA TGTGCCAGCAGTGGAGAGGCCAGCGGTTCACCCCTCCACTTT. Its protein product is CASSGEASGSPLHF.

V is TRBV20-1 and J is TRBJ1-2, with TRBD1 matching over 8 bases. This CDR3 has 12 residues. The germline gives CDR1 DFQATT, CDR2 SNEGSKA (reference sequence). The CDR3 sequence: CSAGGTGYGYTF. The CDR3 DNA sequence: TGCAGCGCTGGCGGGACAGGTTATGGCTACACCTTC.

This clonotype has only one observation. One end of the junction does not line up with germline, which may come from a read error. The genes are TRBV20-1 and TRBJ2-6; D perhaps matches TRBD2 (7 bases). CDR3 length: 15 residues. Germline loops: CDR1 DFQATT, CDR2 SNEGSKA (reference sequence). CDR3 coding DNA: TGCAGTGCGAGAGGGGGAGGGTCTGGGGCCAACGTCCTGACTTTC. Protein: CSARGGGSGANVLTF.

The chain employs TRBV7-2 and TRBJ2-3, with 8 bases lining up with TRBD2. Per the germline V gene, CDR1 is SGHTA and CDR2 is FQGNSA. The ends lost 6 bases at V and 2 bases at J; junction bases unmatched: 13. This CDR3 contains 17 residues. The DNA of the CDR3 is TGTGCCAGCAGTCTTTTGGGGACTAGTGGTAACACAGATACGCAGTATTTT. This sequence encodes CASSLLGTSGNTDTQYF.

The chain carries TRBV5-6 and TRBJ1-2; D possibly corresponds to TRBD1 (6 bases). Germline V gene sequence: CDR1 SGHDT, CDR2 YYEEEE. This CDR3 comprises 14 residues. Trimming removed 0 bases from V and 7 bases from J, with 13 bases in between. CDR3 DNA: TGTGCCAGCAGCTTGGGGTCAGGGGATGGTGGCTACACCTTC. It specifies CASSLGSGDGGYTF.

In nucleotides, the CDR3 is TGTGCCAGCAGTTTAGTGGACTCGTACAATGAGCAGTTCTTC. Translation: CASSLVDSYNEQFF. The rearrangement joins TRBV27 to TRBJ2-1; perhaps TRBD2 as D (5 bases). The CDR3 is 14 amino acids. The V end lost 2 bases, the J end lost 4 bases, and 9 bases lay between the germline ends. Germline CDR1 reads MNHEY; CDR2 reads SMNVEV (reference sequence).

This clonotype is a singleton in its sample. The J gene is TRBJ1-1, the V gene TRBV7-2; weak D call: TRBD1 (5 bases). V shed 1 base and J shed 1 base, with 13 bases lying between them. Germline V lookup: CDR1 SGHTA, CDR2 FQGNSA. The CDR3 sequence is 16 residues long. The CDR3 nucleotides are TGTGCCAGCAGCTTAGGTTGGCAGGGTAAGAACACTGAAGCTTTCTTT. Its translation: CASSLGWQGKNTEAFF.